This is a list of T cell receptor beta chains from one sample in a study of blood T cell repertoires in COVID-19. Here immunoSEQ multiplex PCR was the method, and the copy in TCRdb shows in-frame clones only, minus some. The sample comprises about 100,000 clones, roughly 87% of which are singletons, and about 7.4% rests with the top ten. The sample comprised peripheral blood. The receptors here all came from a man aged 30 to 39 in a cohort sampled during active COVID-19. Both conserved end residues are part of each CDR3. A D gene is named only where the DNA matches it firmly. Clone size is stated in some rows and not others, as once, few, many or a class when expanded.

>NA|TRBJ1-1|NA|TRBV7-9
TGTGCCAGCAGCTTGGGGGACTCCGCCGACGTGAACACTGAAGCTTTCTTT
CASSLGDSADVNTEAFF
>TRBD1|TRBJ2-7|NA|TRBV18
TGTGCCAGCTCACCACAGACAGGGGATAAGACCTACGAGCAGTACTTC
CASSPQTGDKTYEQYF
>NA|TRBJ1-1|NA|TRBV6-5
TGTGCCAGCAGTTCGGAGGGAGGCACTGAAGCTTTCTTT
CASSSEGGTEAFF
>TRBD1|TRBJ2-3|NA|TRBV5-1
TGCGCCAGCAGCGTGGACAGGGGAGGAGATACGCAGTATTTT
CASSVDRGGDTQYF
>NA|TRBJ2-4|NA|TRBV10-3
TGTGCCATCGCGAGCGGAGGTCCAGCCAAAAACATTCAGTACTTC
CAIASGGPAKNIQYF
>NA|TRBJ2-5|once|TRBV7-8
TGTGCCAGCAGCTTAGTGAATAGGCGGGGAAGGGAGACCCAGTACTTC
CASSLVNRRGRETQYF
>TRBD2|TRBJ2-7|NA|TRBV7-9
TGTGCCAGCAGCTTAGGGGGCGGGGGCTCCTACGAGCAGTACTTC
CASSLGGGGSYEQYF
>NA|TRBJ1-4|NA|TRBV5-5
TGTGCCAGCAGCTTGGGGGGGCTGGGTGAAAAACTGTTTTTT
CASSLGGLGEKLFF
>TRBD1|TRBJ2-7|NA|TRBV7-9
TGTGCCAGCAGCGGGGGACAGGGGGCCTATTACGAGCAGTACTTC
CASSGGQGAYYEQYF
>NA|TRBJ2-1|NA|TRBV5-8
TGTGCCAGCAGCTTACCAGGGGAATCGTATTACAATGAGCAGTTCTTC
CASSLPGESYYNEQFF
>TRBD2|TRBJ2-1|NA|TRBV3-1/TRBV3-2
TGTGCCAGCAGCCAATCTAGCGGGGGGGCCGCGGGTGAGCAGTTCTTC
CASSQSSGGAAGEQFF